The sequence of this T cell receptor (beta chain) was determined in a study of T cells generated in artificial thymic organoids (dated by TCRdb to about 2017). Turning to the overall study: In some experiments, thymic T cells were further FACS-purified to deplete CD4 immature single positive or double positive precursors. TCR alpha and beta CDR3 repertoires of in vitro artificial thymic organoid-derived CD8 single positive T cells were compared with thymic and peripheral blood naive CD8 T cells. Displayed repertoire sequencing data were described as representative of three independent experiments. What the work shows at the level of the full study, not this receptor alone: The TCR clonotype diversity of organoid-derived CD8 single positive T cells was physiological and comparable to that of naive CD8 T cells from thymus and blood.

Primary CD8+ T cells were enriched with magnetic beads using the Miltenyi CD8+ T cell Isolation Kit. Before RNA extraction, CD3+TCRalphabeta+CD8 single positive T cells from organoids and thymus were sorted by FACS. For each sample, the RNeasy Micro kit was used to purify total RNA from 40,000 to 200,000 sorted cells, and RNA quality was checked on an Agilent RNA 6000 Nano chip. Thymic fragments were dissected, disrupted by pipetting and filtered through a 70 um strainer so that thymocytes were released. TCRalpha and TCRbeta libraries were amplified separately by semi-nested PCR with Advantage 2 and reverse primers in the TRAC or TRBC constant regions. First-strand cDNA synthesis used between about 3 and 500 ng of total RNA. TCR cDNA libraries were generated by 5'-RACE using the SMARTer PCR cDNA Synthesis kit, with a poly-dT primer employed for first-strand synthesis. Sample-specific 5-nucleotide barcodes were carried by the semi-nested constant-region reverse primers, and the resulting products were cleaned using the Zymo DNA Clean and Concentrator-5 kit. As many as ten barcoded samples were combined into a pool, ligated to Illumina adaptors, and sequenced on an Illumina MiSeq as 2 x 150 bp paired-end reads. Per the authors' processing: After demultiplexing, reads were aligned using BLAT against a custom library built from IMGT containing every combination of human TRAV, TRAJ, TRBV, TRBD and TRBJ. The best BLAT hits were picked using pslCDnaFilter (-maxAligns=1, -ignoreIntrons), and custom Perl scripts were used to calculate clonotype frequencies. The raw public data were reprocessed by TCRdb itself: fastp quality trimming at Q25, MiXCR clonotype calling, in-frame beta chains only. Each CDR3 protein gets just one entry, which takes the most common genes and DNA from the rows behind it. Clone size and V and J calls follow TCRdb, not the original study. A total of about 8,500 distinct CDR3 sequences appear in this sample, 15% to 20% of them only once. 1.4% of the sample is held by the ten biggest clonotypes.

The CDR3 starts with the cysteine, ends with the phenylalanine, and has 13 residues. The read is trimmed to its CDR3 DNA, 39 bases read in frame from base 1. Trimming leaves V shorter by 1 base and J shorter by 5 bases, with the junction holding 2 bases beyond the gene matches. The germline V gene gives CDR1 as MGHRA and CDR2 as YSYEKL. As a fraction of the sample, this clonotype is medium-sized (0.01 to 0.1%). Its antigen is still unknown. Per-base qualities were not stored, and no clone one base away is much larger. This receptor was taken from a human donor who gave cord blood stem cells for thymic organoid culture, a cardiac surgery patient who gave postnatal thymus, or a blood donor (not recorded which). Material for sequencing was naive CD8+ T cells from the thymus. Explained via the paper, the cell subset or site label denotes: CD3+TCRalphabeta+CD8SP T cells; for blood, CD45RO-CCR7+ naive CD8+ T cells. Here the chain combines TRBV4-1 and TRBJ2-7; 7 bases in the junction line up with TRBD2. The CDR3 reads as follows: CASSQATSDEQYF. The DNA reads TGCGCCAGCAGCCAAGCAACTAGCGACGAGCAGTACTTC.